Listed here is a single T cell receptor (beta chain). What it binds is unknown. The sample belongs to a study of T cell responses to AZD1222 COVID-19 vaccine. Study-wide results and caveats: Repertoire collection took place solely once the T cell response had peaked. Two doses of AZD1222 preceded a rise in Spike-specific TCR breadth and depth.

Assay: immunoSEQ multiplex PCR; the TCRdb copy retains only in-frame clones and omits some. In the table there are under 150,000 clones, 82% of which are singletons. CDR3 length equals 13 residues. Between the trimmed V and J ends, which lost 0 bases and 6 bases, there was a span of 8 bases. The chain is built from TRBV12-3 or TRBV12-4 and TRBJ1-1; D is uncertain. The sequence was collected from an adult in good health. Sample: peripheral blood, taken on day 0 of MenACWY control vaccination. The chain's CDR3 is CASSLARRSEAFF. The CDR3 bases are TGTGCCAGCAGTTTAGCCCGTCGGTCTGAAGCTTTCTTT.